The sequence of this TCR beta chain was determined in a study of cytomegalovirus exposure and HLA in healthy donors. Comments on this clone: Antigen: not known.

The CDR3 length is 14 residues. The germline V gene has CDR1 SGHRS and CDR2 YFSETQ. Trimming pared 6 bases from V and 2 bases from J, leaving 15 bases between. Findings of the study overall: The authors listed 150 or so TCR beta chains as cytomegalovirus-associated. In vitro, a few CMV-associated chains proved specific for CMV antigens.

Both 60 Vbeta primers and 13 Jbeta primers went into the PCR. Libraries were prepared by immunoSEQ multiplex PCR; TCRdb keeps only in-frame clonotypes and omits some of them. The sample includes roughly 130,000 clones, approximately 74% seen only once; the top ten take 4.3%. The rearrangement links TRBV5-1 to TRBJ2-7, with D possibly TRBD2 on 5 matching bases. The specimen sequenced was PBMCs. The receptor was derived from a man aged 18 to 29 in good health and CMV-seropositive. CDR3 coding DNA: TGCGCCAGCACGGCGACTATTGGGACCTACGAGCAGTACTTC. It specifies CASTATIGTYEQYF.